This TCR beta chain emerged from a study of T cells in Graves' hyperthyroidism and ophthalmopathy. Study as a whole: Peripheral blood was taken when the disease was first diagnosed, before any treatment began.

Broader study findings: Most clonotypes expanded in thyroid above 0.001 were likewise present in blood.

The source material, RNA transcripts, was used to amplify TCR beta CDR3 regions. Primed by the HTBI set, a first-round RT-PCR was run on the TCR CDR3. TCRdb re-derived calls from the multiplex PCR reads in MiXCR, one entry per CDR3 protein. The data show approximately 380,000 distinct CDR3 sequences, approximately 20% seen once. This clonotype showed up many times. Its antigen remains unidentified. This clonotype was obtained from a woman aged 18-29 years with Graves' hyperthyroidism. The sequenced sample consisted of blood.

DNA of the CDR3: TGTGCCAGCAGTTTACGAACTAGGGGGCGAACCGGGGAGCTGTTTTTT. It is translated as CASSLRTRGRTGELFF. This chain links TRBV28 with TRBJ2-2; 7 bases are a match to TRBD1. Trimming at V came to 2 bases and at J to 5 bases, leaving 8 bases not matched to a gene. The CDR3 runs to 16 residues. CDR1 and CDR2 from the germline V gene are MDHEN and SYDVKM.